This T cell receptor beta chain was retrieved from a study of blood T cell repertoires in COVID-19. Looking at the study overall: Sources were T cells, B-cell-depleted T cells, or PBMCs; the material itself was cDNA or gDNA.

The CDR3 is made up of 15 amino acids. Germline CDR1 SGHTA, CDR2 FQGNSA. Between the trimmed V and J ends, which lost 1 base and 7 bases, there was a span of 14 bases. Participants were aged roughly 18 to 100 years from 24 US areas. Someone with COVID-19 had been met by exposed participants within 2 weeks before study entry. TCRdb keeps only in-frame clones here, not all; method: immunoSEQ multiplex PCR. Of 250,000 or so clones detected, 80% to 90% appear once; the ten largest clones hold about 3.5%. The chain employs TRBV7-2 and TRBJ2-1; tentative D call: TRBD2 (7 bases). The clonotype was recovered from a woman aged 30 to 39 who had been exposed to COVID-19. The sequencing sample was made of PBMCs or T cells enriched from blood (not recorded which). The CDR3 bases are TGTGCCAGCAGCTTAGGTCGGGGGGCGCAGAATGAGCAGTTCTTC. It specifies CASSLGRGAQNEQFF.